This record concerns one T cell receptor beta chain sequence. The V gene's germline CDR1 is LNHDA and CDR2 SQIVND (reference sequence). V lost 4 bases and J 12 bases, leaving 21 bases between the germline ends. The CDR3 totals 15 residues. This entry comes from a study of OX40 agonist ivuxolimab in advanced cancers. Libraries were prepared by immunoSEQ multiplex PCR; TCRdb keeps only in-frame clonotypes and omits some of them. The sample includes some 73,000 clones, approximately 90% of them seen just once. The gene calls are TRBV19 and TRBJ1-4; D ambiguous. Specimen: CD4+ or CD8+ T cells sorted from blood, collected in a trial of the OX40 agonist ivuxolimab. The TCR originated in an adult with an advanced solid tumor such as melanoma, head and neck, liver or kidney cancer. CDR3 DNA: TGTGCCAGTAGTAGGTCGACTCGATCCCCCTTGGAACTGTTTTTT. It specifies CASSRSTRSPLELFF. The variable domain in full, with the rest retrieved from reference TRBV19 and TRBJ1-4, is DGGITQSPKYLFRKEGQNVTLSCEQNLNHDAMYWYRQDPGQGLRLIYYSQIVNDFQKGDIAEGYSVSREKKESFPLTVTSAQKNPTAFYLCASSRSTRSPLELFFGSGTQLSVL.